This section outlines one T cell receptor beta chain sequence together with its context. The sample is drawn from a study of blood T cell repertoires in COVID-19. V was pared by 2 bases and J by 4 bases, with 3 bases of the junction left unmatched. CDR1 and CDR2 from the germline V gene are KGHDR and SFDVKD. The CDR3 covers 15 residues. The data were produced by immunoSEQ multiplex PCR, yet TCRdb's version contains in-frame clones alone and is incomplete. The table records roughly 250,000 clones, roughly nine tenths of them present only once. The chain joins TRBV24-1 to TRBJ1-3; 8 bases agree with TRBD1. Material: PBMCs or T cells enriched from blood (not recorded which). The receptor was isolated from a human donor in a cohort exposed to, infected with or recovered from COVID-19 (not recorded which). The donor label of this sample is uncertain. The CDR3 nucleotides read TGTGCCACCAGTGATTCCAGGGGGCTCGGAAACACCATATATTTT. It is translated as CATSDSRGLGNTIYF.